This entry concerns a single TCR beta chain. Its antigen is still unknown. This sample was taken from a study of T cells in localized non-small cell lung cancer. Findings and caveats of the study: Uninvolved adjacent lung had higher T cell clonality than tumor and all other tissues.

Libraries were prepared by immunoSEQ multiplex PCR; TCRdb keeps only in-frame clonotypes and omits some of them. The sample lists thousands of clones; roughly 85% were seen once. The ends lost 4 bases at V and 3 bases at J; junction bases unmatched: 5. Germline assignment: CDR1 MGHDK and CDR2 SYGVNS. This CDR3 contains 15 residues. This receptor was taken from a woman aged 35-70 years with stage II lung adenocarcinoma. Sequencing used PBMCs, obtained before any cancer treatment. The chain joins TRBV25-1 to TRBJ2-1; 8 bases match TRBD1. As DNA, the CDR3 is TGTGCCAGCAGTGGGACAGGGTCAGTCTACAATGAGCAGTTCTTC. It is translated as CASSGTGSVYNEQFF.